This record covers a single T cell receptor beta chain. This clonotype was counted a few times. This clone's antigen is unknown. A much more abundant neighbour one base away suggests this may be a read error. The germline V gene specifies SGHRS as CDR1 and YFSETQ as CDR2. V sheds 4 bases and J sheds 9 bases, leaving 16 bases between their ends. The CDR3 has 13 amino acids, counting the end cysteine and phenylalanine. Solely the CDR3 DNA is kept, with 39 bases framed from the first base. Libraries were made using 5' RACE. These reads were obtained on an Illumina HiSeq 2500. The second PCR ran for about 7 to 11 cycles and used a J-beta primer mix along with a sample-barcoded 5' primer. A unique molecular identifier was introduced onto each TCR beta cDNA molecule by a template-switch 5' adaptor carrying 12 random nucleotides. Each sample yielded at least 3 million CDR3-containing paired-end reads. First-strand cDNA was synthesized from all RNA with the Mint cDNA synthesis kit, primed by a TRBC-specific oligonucleotide. All cDNA was treated with uracil-DNA glycosylase and then went through a first 18-cycle PCR with the universal primers M1SS and BC2_uni_R. In the authors' own workflow: Each sample was normalized by randomly selecting 1 million high-quality reads, each carrying a distinct molecular identifier. Reads with shared molecular identifiers were discarded instead of being binned into consensus sequences. MiTCR, run with a Q25 quality threshold and the strictest error-elimination algorithm, handled CDR3 identification, clonotype clustering and error correction. A nonparametric unseen species model with Euler transformation was used to estimate a lower bound on total TCR beta diversity. TCRdb reprocessed the public reads (quality trimming at Q25 with fastp, clone calling with MiXCR) and kept in-frame beta chains. Each CDR3 protein appears once, grouped with its most common genes and DNA. The V and J calls follow TCRdb's processing rather than the paper's. The table for this sample lists some 640,000 distinct CDR3 sequences; about 28% of them were counted only once. The ten top clones hold 15% to 18% of the sample.

The data belong to a study of blood T cells in healthy people across ages (dated by TCRdb to about 2015). Describing the broader study: In model experiments, roughly one uniquely barcoded TCR beta cDNA molecule per two T cells was captured by template switching. To track age-related changes in TCR beta repertoire diversity, the study relied on deep sequencing normalized with unique cDNA molecular identifiers. Donors were grouped into four age groups: young (average approximately 16 years), middle-aged (approximately 41), aged (around 56) and long-lived (less than 85). To avoid experimental bias, donors of different ages were distributed randomly across sequencing lanes. For two donors (one aged 18 to 30 and one aged 80 or older), the study analyzed two additional independent replicas of 1 million unique cDNA reads from the same blood draw. Results the study describes overall, beyond this receptor: Conclusive comparison of naive and antigen-experienced compartments was prevented by the profiling of bulk unsorted PBMCs. The long-lived group showed more naive CD4+ T cells, fewer expanded clones and increased TCR diversity than the aged group, suggesting age selection. Estimates of total diversity from one million sequenced T cells were regarded as lower bounds and underestimates. Because the CMV infection status of the donors was unknown, age-related changes in expanded clonotypes may potentially have been confounded. Observed TCR beta diversity correlated strongly with the percentage of naive T cells measured by flow cytometry. Observed TCR beta diversity per million T cells fell roughly linearly with age, and a significant reduction was already apparent by age roughly 40.

Systemically healthy Caucasian individuals from Russia, over 30 in total and aged 6 to 90 years, were included as donors. About 9.6 milliliters of peripheral blood were collected from each donor into EDTA-treated Vacutainer tubes. PBMCs were isolated by Ficoll-Paque density-gradient centrifugation, with at least 7 million obtained per sample. Trizol reagent was used to extract total RNA from the PBMCs, yielding at least 5.5 micrograms per sample. For every donor, flow cytometry on a PBMC aliquot measured the percentage of naive CD45RAhigh/CD27high T cells. Sequencing was performed on blood. The chain uses TRBV5-1 and TRBJ2-5; matching of 7 bases hints at TRBD1 as the D gene. The sequence came from a woman older than 75 in good health. This receptor carries the CDR3 CASSGLRGEAQYF. The DNA is as follows: TGCGCCAGCAGCGGCCTCAGGGGGGAGGCCCAGTACTTC.